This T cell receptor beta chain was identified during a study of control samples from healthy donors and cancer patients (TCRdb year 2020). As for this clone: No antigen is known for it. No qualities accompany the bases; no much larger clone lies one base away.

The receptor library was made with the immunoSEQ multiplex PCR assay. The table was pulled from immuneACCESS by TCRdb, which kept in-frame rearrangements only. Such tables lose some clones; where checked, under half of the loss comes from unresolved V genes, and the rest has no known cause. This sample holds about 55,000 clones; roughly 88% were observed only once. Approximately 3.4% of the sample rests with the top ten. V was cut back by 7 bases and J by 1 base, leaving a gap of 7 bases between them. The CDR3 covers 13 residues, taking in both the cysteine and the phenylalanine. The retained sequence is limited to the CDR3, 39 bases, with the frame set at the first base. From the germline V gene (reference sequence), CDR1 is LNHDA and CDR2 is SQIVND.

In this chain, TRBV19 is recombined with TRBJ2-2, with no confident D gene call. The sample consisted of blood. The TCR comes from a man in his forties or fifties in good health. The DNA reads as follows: TGTGCCAGTATACAACTGAACACCGGGGAGCTGTTTTTT. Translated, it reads CASIQLNTGELFF.